What follows are 5 T cell receptor beta chains derived from one specimen sequenced in a study of cytomegalovirus exposure and HLA in healthy donors. Researchers ran the PCR with 60 Vbeta and 13 Jbeta primers. Using immunoSEQ multiplex PCR, the repertoire was profiled, and TCRdb retains in-frame clones only, with some absent. The profile shows 70,000 to 90,000 clones, 60% to 80% of them singletons. Sequencing input: PBMCs. All receptors derive from a man aged 40-49 years in good health and CMV-seronegative.

The chain recombines TRBV28 with TRBJ2-1; D is ambiguous. Germline V gene sequence: CDR1 MDHEN, CDR2 SYDVKM. With 2 bases removed from V and 6 bases from J, the gap between germline ends came to 11 bases. This CDR3 is built from 14 residues. Here the CDR3 DNA reads TGTGCCAGCAGTTTACAACACCGAAGCAATGAGCAGTTCTTC. Its protein is CASSLQHRSNEQFF.

The chain is built from TRBV28 and TRBJ2-5; 9 bases fit TRBD1. The V and J ends lost 4 bases and 3 bases, in that order; junction bases with no gene match: 3. Germline-derived CDR1 and CDR2 are MDHEN and SYDVKM. The CDR3 is 14 amino acids. CDR3 DNA sequence: TGTGCCAGCAGTTGGGGGACAGGGAAAGAGACCCAGTACTTC. Translation: CASSWGTGKETQYF.

The chain has TRBV5-6 and TRBJ2-3; D may be TRBD1 (5 bases). CDR1 and CDR2 from the germline V gene are SGHDT and YYEEEE. Trimming took 1 base from V and 6 from J, leaving 12 bases between them. This CDR3 region has 14 residues. The CDR3 loop is CASSLLGVEDTQYF. As DNA, the CDR3 is TGTGCCAGCAGCTTGTTAGGGGTTGAGGATACGCAGTATTTT. Combining the CDR3 with reference TRBV5-6 and TRBJ2-3 gives the whole variable domain DAGVTQSPTHLIKTRGQQVTLRCSPKSGHDTVSWYQQALGQGPQFIFQYYEEEERQRGNFPDRFSGHQFPNYSSELNVNALLLGDSALYLCASSLLGVEDTQYFGPGTRLTVL.

V usage is TRBV27 and J usage is TRBJ1-1; D is perhaps TRBD1 (5 bases). CDR3 size: 15 residues. V was trimmed by 3 bases and J by 1 base, leaving 12 bases between them. Per the germline V gene, CDR1 is MNHEY and CDR2 is SMNVEV (reference sequence). The CDR3 coding sequence is TGTGCCAGCAGTTTTTATGGGGCTCGGAACACTGAAGCTTTCTTT. As protein: CASSFYGARNTEAFF.

The V call is TRBV7-6, the J call TRBJ1-6, with 7 bases identical to TRBD1. The germline gives CDR1 SGHVS, CDR2 FNYEAQ. The V segment lost 5 bases and the J segment 3 bases; nucleotides outside the gene matches: 4. The CDR3 spans 15 residues. Written as DNA, the CDR3 is TGTGCCAGCAGCCCCGGACAGGTCTATAATTCACCCCTCCACTTT. It encodes CASSPGQVYNSPLHF.